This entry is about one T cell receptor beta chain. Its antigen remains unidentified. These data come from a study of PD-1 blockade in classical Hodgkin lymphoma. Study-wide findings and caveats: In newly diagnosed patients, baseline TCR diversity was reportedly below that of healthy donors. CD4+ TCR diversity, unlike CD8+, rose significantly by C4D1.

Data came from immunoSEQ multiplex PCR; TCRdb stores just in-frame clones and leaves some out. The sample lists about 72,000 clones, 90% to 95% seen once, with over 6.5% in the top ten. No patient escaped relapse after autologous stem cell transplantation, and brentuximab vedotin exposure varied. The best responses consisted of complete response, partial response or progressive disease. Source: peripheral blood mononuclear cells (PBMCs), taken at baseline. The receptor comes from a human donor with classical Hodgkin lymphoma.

For the CDR3, the DNA is TGTGCCAGCAGCGCGTCCCCGGCCTCCTACGAGCAGTACTTC. This sequence encodes CASSASPASYEQYF. V and J are TRBV7-8 and TRBJ2-7; D call uncertain. The CDR3 covers 14 residues. The germline V and J ends were trimmed by 5 bases and 0 bases, with 11 bases remaining between them. The germline V gene has CDR1 SGHVS and CDR2 FQNEAQ.